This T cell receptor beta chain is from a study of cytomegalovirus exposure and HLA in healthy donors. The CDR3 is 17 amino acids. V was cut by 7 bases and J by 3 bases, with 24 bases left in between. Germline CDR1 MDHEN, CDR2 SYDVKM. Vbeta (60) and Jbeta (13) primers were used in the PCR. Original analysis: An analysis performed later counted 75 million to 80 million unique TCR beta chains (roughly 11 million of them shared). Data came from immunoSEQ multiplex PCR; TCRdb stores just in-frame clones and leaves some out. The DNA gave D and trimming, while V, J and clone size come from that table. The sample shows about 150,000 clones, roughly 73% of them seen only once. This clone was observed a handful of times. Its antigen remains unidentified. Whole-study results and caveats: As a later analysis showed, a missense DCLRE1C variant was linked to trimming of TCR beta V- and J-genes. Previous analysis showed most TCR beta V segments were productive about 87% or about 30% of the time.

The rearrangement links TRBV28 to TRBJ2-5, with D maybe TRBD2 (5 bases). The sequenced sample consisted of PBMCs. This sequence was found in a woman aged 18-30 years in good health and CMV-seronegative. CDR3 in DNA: TGTGCCAGCACCACGGGGTTTTGGGCCGGTGACGAAGAGACCCAGTACTTC. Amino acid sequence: CASTTGFWAGDEETQYF.